The 2 T cell receptor beta chains in this list originate from one sample, sequenced in a study of T cell responses to AZD1222 COVID-19 vaccine. Clones were sequenced by immunoSEQ multiplex PCR, and TCRdb holds only the in-frame ones, with some missing. Found here are around 140,000 clones, approximately 93% of them singletons; the top ten hold 12%. The source material was peripheral blood, sampled after recovery from COVID-19. These receptors all come from an adult who had recovered from COVID-19.

The chain joins TRBV5-5 to TRBJ2-1, with D hard to call. V was pared by 2 bases and J by 0 bases, with 12 bases between. From germline, CDR1 is SGHKS and CDR2 YYEKEE (reference sequence). The CDR3 has 16 amino acids. CDR3 protein: CASSLLAGPSYNEQFF. Here the CDR3 DNA reads TGTGCCAGCAGCTTACTTGCCGGGCCCTCCTACAATGAGCAGTTCTTC.

The chain is built from TRBV5-8 and TRBJ2-2, with 12 bases matching TRBD1. Germline V lookup: CDR1 SGHTS, CDR2 YDEGEE. This CDR3 is 16 amino acids long. With V trimmed by 4 bases and J by 6 bases, 7 bases remained unmatched. CDR3 in amino acids: CASSVPGQGASGELFF. CDR3 sequence (DNA): TGTGCCAGCAGCGTTCCGGGACAGGGGGCGTCCGGGGAGCTGTTTTTT.